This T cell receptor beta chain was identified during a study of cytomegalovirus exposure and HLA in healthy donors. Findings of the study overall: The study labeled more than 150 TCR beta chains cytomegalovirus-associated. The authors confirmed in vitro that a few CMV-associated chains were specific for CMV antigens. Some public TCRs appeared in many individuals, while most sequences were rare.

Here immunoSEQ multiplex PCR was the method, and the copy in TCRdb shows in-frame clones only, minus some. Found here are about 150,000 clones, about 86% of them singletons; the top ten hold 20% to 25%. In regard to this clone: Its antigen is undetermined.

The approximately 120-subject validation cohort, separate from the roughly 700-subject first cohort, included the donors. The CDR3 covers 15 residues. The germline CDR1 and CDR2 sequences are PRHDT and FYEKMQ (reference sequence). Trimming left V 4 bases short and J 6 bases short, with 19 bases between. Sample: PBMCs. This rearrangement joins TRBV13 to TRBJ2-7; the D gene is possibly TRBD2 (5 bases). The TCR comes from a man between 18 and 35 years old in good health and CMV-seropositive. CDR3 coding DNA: TGTGCCAGCAGCTACGCCCTCTCTATGGCGGGCGAGCAGTACTTC. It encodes CASSYALSMAGEQYF.